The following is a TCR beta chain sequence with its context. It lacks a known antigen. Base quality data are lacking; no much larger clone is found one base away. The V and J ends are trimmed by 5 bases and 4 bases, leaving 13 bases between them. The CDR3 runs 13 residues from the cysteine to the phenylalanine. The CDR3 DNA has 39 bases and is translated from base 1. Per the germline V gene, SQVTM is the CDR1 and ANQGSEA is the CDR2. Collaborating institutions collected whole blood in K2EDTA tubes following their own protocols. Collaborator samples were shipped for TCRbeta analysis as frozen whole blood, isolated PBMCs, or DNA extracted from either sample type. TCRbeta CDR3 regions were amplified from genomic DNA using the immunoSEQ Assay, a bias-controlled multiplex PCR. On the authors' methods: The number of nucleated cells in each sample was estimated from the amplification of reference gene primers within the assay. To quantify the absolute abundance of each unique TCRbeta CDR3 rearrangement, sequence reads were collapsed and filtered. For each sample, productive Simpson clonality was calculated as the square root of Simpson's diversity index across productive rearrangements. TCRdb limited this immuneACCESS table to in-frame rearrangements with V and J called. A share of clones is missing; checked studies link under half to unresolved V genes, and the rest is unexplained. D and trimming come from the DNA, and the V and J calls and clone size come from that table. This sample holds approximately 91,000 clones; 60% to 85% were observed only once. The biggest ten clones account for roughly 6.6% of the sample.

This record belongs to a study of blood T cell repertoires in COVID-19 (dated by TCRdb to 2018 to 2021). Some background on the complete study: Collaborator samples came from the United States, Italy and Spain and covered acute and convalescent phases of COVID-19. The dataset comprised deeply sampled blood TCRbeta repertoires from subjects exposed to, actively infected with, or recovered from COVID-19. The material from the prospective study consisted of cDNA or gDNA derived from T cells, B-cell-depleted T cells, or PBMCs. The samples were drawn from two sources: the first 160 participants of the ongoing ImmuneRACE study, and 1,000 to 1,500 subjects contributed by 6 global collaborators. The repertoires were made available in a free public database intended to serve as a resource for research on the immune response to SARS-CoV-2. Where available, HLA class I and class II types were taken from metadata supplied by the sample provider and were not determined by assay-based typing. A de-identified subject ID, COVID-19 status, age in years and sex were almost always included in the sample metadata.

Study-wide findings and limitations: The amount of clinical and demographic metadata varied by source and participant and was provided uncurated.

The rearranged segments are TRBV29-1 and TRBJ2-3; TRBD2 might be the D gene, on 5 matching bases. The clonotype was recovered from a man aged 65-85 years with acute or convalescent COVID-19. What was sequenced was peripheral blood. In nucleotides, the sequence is TGCAGCGTTACCCCAGAGGGCCCAGATACGCAGTATTTT. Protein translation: CSVTPEGPDTQYF.